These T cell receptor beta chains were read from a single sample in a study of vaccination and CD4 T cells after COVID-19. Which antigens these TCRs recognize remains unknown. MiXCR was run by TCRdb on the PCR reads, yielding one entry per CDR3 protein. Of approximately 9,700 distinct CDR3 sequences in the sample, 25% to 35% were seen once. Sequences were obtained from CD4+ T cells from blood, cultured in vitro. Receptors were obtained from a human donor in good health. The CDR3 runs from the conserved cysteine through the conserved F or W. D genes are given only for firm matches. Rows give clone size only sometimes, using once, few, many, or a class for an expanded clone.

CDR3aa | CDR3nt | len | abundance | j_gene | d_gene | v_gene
CASTRAPSSYEQYF | TGTGCCAGCACTAGGGCTCCTAGCTCCTACGAGCAGTACTTC | 14 | few | TRBJ2-7 | - | TRBV6-1
CASSLGAGGNNEQFF | TGTGCCAGCAGCTTAGGAGCGGGAGGGAACAATGAGCAGTTCTTC | 15 | - | TRBJ2-1 | TRBD2 | TRBV11-2
CASGQGAGQPQHF | TGTGCCAGCGGACAGGGGGCGGGTCAGCCCCAGCATTTT | 13 | few | TRBJ1-5 | TRBD1 | TRBV6-4
CASSGRGLDTQYF | TGTGCCAGCAGCGGGAGAGGACTTGATACGCAGTATTTT | 13 | - | TRBJ2-3 | - | TRBV6-1
CASSLRGGLSSYNEQFF | TGTGCCAGCTCTTTGCGGGGCGGGTTGAGCTCCTACAATGAGCAGTTCTTC | 17 | - | TRBJ2-1 | - | TRBV6-1
CASGNGKYTEAFF | TGTGCCAGCGGTAACGGAAAATACACTGAAGCTTTCTTT | 13 | - | TRBJ1-1 | - | TRBV7-6
CSATRTGGEQYF | TGCAGTGCTACCAGGACAGGGGGCGAGCAGTACTTC | 12 | few | TRBJ2-7 | TRBD1 | TRBV20-1
CASNVGALGYNEQFF | TGTGCCAGCAATGTCGGGGCCTTGGGATACAATGAGCAGTTCTTC | 15 | - | TRBJ2-1 | - | TRBV6-2/TRBV6-3
CASDGSRLTEQYF | TGTGCCAGCGATGGCTCAAGATTAACGGAGCAGTACTTC | 13 | - | TRBJ2-7 | - | TRBV6-1
CATSQASSGRMGTDTQYF | TGTGCCACCTCACAGGCCAGTAGCGGGAGAATGGGCACAGATACGCAGTATTTT | 18 | - | TRBJ2-3 | TRBD2 | TRBV15
CASRKAGTNYGYTF | TGTGCCAGCAGGAAAGCCGGGACAAACTATGGCTACACCTTC | 14 | few | TRBJ1-2 | - | TRBV11-2
CAEGGGPLSEQFF | TGTGCCGAGGGCGGGGGGCCCTTGAGTGAGCAGTTCTTC | 13 | - | TRBJ2-1 | TRBD2 | TRBV6-1
CASRDGNTGELFF | TGTGCCAGCAGAGACGGGAACACCGGGGAGCTGTTTTTT | 13 | - | TRBJ2-2 | - | TRBV7-2
CASSYLPGTGRGTDTQYF | TGTGCCAGCAGTTACTTGCCCGGTACCGGCCGGGGCACAGATACGCAGTATTTT | 18 | few | TRBJ2-3 | - | TRBV6-2/TRBV6-3
CASSWGTTQYF | TGTGCCAGCAGTTGGGGAACGACGCAGTACTTC | 11 | - | TRBJ2-7 | - | TRBV12-3/TRBV12-4
CASSETSATTGELFF | TGTGCCAGCAGCGAGACTAGCGCGACTACCGGGGAGCTGTTTTTT | 15 | - | TRBJ2-2 | TRBD2 | TRBV6-2/TRBV6-3
CASSPSYNSPLHF | TGTGCCAGCAGCCCCAGCTATAATTCACCCCTCCACTTT | 13 | - | TRBJ1-6 | - | TRBV28
CATSRQSCYQPQHF | TGTGCCACCAGCCGACAATCATGCTATCAGCCCCAGCATTTT | 14 | - | TRBJ1-5 | - | TRBV15
CASSYSPGQRSNQPQHF | TGTGCCAGCAGTTATTCCCCGGGACAAAGGTCCAATCAGCCCCAGCATTTT | 17 | medium-sized | TRBJ1-5 | - | TRBV6-5
CASSPGATNYGYTF | TGTGCCAGCAGCCCCGGGGCGACTAACTATGGCTACACCTTC | 14 | few | TRBJ1-2 | - | TRBV7-3
CASSVGQSFNSPLHF | TGTGCCAGCAGCGTCGGACAGTCCTTTAATTCACCCCTCCACTTT | 15 | - | TRBJ1-6 | - | TRBV7-3
CASSSDRHGYTF | TGTGCCAGCAGCTCTGACAGACATGGCTACACCTTC | 12 | few | TRBJ1-2 | - | TRBV5-4
CASRVTGSRYEQYF | TGTGCCAGCAGGGTGACAGGGTCCCGTTACGAGCAGTACTTC | 14 | - | TRBJ2-7 | TRBD1 | TRBV27
CASSVGDSNQPQHF | TGTGCCAGCAGCGTAGGCGATAGCAATCAGCCCCAGCATTTT | 14 | - | TRBJ1-5 | - | TRBV9
CAWNRVGNQPQHF | TGTGCCTGGAACAGGGTTGGCAATCAGCCCCAGCATTTT | 13 | - | TRBJ1-5 | - | TRBV30
CATSSQGNTEAFF | TGTGCCACCAGCTCCCAGGGGAACACTGAAGCTTTCTTT | 13 | - | TRBJ1-1 | - | TRBV15
CSVDGGSGNTIYF | TGCAGCGTAGACGGGGGCTCTGGAAACACCATATATTTT | 13 | few | TRBJ1-3 | - | TRBV29-1
CASSPPLLAGATRSTDTQYF | TGCGCCAGCAGTCCCCCCCTACTAGCGGGAGCGACCCGGAGCACAGATACGCAGTATTTT | 20 | few | TRBJ2-3 | TRBD2 | TRBV10-2
CASSRTGSQGNEQFF | TGCGCCAGCAGCCGAACCGGGTCCCAGGGGAATGAGCAGTTCTTC | 15 | few | TRBJ2-1 | - | TRBV4-3
CASSQRANEKLFF | TGTGCCAGCAGCCAAAGGGCTAATGAAAAACTGTTTTTT | 13 | - | TRBJ1-4 | - | TRBV7-2
CASSSWHWENTEAFF | TGCGCCAGCAGCTCATGGCACTGGGAGAACACTGAAGCTTTCTTT | 15 | - | TRBJ1-1 | - | TRBV5-1
CATQLRDTQYF | TGTGCCACTCAACTACGAGATACGCAGTATTTT | 11 | few | TRBJ2-3 | - | TRBV24-1
CSVERGEETQYF | TGCAGCGTTGAGCGGGGAGAAGAGACCCAGTACTTC | 12 | once | TRBJ2-5 | - | TRBV29-1
CAISNRGTGELFF | TGTGCCATCAGTAATCGGGGGACCGGGGAGCTGTTTTTT | 13 | - | TRBJ2-2 | - | TRBV10-3
CSARDNGRIYEQYF | TGCAGTGCTAGAGATAACGGGAGAATTTACGAGCAGTACTTC | 14 | - | TRBJ2-7 | - | TRBV20-1
CASKRSGGQPQHF | TGTGCCAGCAAACGGTCAGGGGGTCAGCCCCAGCATTTT | 13 | few | TRBJ1-5 | TRBD1 | TRBV28
CSARVPTETYEQYF | TGCAGTGCTAGAGTTCCGACGGAAACCTACGAGCAGTACTTC | 14 | - | TRBJ2-7 | - | TRBV20-1
CASSPGTSGSLRETQYF | TGTGCCAGCTCACCGGGGACTAGCGGGAGTTTGAGGGAGACCCAGTACTTC | 17 | - | TRBJ2-5 | TRBD2 | TRBV18
CASSSDRAPGQPQHF | TGTGCCAGCAGCTCGGACAGGGCTCCCGGGCAGCCCCAGCATTTT | 15 | - | TRBJ1-5 | TRBD1 | TRBV7-6
CSAIDSSGSKGGELFF | TGCAGTGCTATTGATTCTAGCGGGAGTAAAGGCGGGGAGCTGTTTTTT | 16 | - | TRBJ2-2 | TRBD2 | TRBV20-1
CASSQDWQADTQYF | TGCGCCAGCAGCCAAGATTGGCAGGCAGATACGCAGTATTTT | 14 | - | TRBJ2-3 | - | TRBV4-3
CASSPGISSYEQYF | TGTGCCAGCAGCCCCGGGATTAGCTCCTACGAGCAGTACTTC | 14 | - | TRBJ2-7 | - | TRBV7-3
CASSPGWDSYNEQFF | TGTGCCAGCAGCCCTGGCTGGGACTCCTACAATGAGCAGTTCTTC | 15 | few | TRBJ2-1 | - | TRBV11-3
CASIPGQGAYNEQFF | TGCGCCAGCATCCCCGGACAGGGGGCTTACAATGAGCAGTTCTTC | 15 | - | TRBJ2-1 | TRBD1 | TRBV5-1
CASSLSGQKSPNEQYF | TGTGCCAGCAGCTTATCTGGGCAGAAGAGTCCTAACGAGCAGTACTTC | 16 | once | TRBJ2-7 | - | TRBV7-2
CSANLPVAYEQYF | TGCAGTGCTAACCTCCCAGTAGCTTACGAGCAGTACTTC | 13 | - | TRBJ2-7 | - | TRBV20-1
CASSYSGAGNYEQYF | TGTGCCAGCAGTTACTCGGGCGCGGGCAACTACGAGCAGTACTTC | 15 | - | TRBJ2-7 | - | TRBV6-5
CASSLGIETQYF | TGTGCCAGCAGCTTGGGGATAGAGACCCAGTACTTC | 12 | once | TRBJ2-5 | - | TRBV5-4
CASSLAAGLETQYF | TGTGCCAGCAGCTTGGCGGCAGGGCTGGAGACCCAGTACTTC | 14 | few | TRBJ2-5 | - | TRBV5-6
CASSLDGTPDHEQFF | TGTGCCAGCAGCTTAGACGGGACCCCGGACCATGAGCAGTTCTTC | 15 | - | TRBJ2-1 | - | TRBV7-3